This entry concerns a single T cell receptor beta chain. Its specificity is unknown. Some clones are missing from TCRdb's copy, which holds only in-frame ones; the method was immunoSEQ multiplex PCR. The table lists about 250,000 clones, 87% of them singletons. This record comes from a study of cytomegalovirus exposure and HLA in healthy donors. Points from the study as a whole: Specific recognition of CMV antigens was confirmed in vitro for three chains (all CMV-associated). The dataset shows that most TCR sequences were rare, while some public TCRs occurred in many donors.

This CDR3 comprises 16 residues. Germline V CDR1 and CDR2: MNHEY, SVGAGI. V trimming: 0 bases; J trimming: 8 bases; junction bases outside the gene matches: 9. This chain uses TRBV6-5 with TRBJ1-2, with 10 bases identical to TRBD1. The sequence derives from a young man in good health and CMV-seropositive. Sequencing used PBMCs. The CDR3 sequence is CASSYSETGGFRGYTF. The CDR3 coding sequence is TGTGCCAGCAGTTACTCTGAGACAGGGGGCTTTAGAGGCTACACCTTC.